The following is a TCR beta chain sequence with its context. Primers included in the PCR were 60 Vbeta and 13 Jbeta primers. Measured with immunoSEQ multiplex PCR; TCRdb has only the in-frame clones, and not every one. This table has approximately 72,000 clones, around 82% appearing once. The source of the sample is a study of cytomegalovirus exposure and HLA in healthy donors. This sequence was found in a man between 18 and 29 years old in good health and CMV-seronegative. The specimen was PBMCs.

The CDR3 DNA sequence: TGTGCCAGCAGTGCGACTAGCGGGAGTGACAATGAGCAGTTCTTC. Translated, it gives CASSATSGSDNEQFF. The gene calls are TRBV6-1 and TRBJ2-1; TRBD2 agrees at 12 bases. Germline-derived CDR1 and CDR2 are MNHNS and SASEGT. The CDR3 is 15 amino acids. The J segment lost 5 bases and the V segment lost 4 bases, leaving 3 bases of the junction unmatched.